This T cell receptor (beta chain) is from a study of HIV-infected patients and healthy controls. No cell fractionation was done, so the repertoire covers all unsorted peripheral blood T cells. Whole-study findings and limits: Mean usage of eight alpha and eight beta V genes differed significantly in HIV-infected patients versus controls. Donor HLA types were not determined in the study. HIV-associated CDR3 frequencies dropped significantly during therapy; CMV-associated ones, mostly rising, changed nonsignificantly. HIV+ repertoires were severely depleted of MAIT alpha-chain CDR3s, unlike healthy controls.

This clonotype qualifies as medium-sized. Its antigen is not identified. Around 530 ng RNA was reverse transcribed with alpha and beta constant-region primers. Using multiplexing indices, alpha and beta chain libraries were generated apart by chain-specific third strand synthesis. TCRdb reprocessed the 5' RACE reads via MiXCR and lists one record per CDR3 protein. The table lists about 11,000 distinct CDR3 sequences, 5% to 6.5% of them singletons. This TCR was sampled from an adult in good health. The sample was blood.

CDR3 coding DNA: TGCGCCAGCAGCTTGTCAGGGAACTATGGCTACACCTTC. Translated: CASSLSGNYGYTF. The chain recombines TRBV5-1 with TRBJ1-2, with TRBD1 as a possible D gene (5 bases). This CDR3 is built from 13 residues. Trimming removed 1 base from V and 2 bases from J, with 6 bases in between. From germline, CDR1 is SGHRS and CDR2 YFSETQ.